This T cell receptor beta chain came from a study of T-cell memory formation after mild COVID-19. TCRdb ran MiXCR on the 5' RACE reads and lists one entry per CDR3 protein. The sample carries 300,000 or so distinct CDR3 sequences, about a sixth recorded once. This CDR3 is built from 15 residues. Germline lookup yields CDR1 SGHNT and CDR2 YENEEA. Trimming took off 1 base at V and 3 bases at J, with 9 bases between the two ends. This TCR derives from a man aged 18-30 years who had mild COVID-19 (a few samples of this study predate the infection). Cell type and time point are not known. What was sequenced was PBMCs or a T cell subset sorted from them (not recorded which). The chain recombines TRBV11-3 with TRBJ2-2, with a possible D match to TRBD2 (6 bases). CDR3 in amino acids: CASSLGGDYTGELFF. The CDR3 DNA follows: TGTGCCAGCAGCTTAGGTGGGGACTACACCGGGGAGCTGTTTTTT.